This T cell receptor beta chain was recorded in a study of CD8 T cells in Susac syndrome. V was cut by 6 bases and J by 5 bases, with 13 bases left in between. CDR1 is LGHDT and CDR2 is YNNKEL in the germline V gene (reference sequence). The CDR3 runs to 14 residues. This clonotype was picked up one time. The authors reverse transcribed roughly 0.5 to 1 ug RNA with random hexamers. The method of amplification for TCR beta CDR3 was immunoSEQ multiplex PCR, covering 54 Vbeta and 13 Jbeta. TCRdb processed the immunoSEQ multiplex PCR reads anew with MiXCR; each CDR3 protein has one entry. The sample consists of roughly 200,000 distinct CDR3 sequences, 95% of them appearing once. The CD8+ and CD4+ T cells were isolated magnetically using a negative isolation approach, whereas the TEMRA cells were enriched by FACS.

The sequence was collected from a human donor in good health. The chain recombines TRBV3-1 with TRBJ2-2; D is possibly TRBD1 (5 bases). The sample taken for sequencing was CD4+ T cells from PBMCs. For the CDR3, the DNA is TGTGCCAGCAGATTGAGCCCAGGGACCGGGGAGCTGTTTTTT. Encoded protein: CASRLSPGTGELFF.